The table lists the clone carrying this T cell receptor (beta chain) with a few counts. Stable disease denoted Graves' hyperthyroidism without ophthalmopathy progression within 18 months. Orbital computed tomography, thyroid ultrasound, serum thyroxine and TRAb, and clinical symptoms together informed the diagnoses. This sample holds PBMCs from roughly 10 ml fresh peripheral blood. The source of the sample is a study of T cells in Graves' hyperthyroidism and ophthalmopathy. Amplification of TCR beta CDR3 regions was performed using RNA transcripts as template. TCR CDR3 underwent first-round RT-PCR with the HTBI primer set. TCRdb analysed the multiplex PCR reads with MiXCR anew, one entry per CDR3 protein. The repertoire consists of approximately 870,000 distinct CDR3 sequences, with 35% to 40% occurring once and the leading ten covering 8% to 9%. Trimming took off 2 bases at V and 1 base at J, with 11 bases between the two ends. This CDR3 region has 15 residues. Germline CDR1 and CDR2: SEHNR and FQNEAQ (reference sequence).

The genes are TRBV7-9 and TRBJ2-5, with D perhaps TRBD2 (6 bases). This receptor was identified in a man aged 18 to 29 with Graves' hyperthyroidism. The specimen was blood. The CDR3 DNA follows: TGTGCCAGCAGCTTAACCTTAGCGGTCCAAGAGACCCAGTACTTC. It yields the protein CASSLTLAVQETQYF.